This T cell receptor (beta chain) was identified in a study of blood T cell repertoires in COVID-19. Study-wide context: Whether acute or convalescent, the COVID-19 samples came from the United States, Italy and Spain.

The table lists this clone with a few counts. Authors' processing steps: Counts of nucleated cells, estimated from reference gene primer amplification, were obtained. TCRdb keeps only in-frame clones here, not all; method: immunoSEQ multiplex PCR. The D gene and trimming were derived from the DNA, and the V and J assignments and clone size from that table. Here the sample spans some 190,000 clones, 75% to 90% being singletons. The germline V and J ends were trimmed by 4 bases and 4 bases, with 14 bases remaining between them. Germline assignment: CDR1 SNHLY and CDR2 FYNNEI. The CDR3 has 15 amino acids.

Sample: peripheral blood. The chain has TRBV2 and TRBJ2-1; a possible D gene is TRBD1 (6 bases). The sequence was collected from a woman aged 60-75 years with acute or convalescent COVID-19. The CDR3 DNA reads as TGTGCCAGCAGTGCGACGAGGGGGAAGTACAATGAGCAGTTCTTC. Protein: CASSATRGKYNEQFF.